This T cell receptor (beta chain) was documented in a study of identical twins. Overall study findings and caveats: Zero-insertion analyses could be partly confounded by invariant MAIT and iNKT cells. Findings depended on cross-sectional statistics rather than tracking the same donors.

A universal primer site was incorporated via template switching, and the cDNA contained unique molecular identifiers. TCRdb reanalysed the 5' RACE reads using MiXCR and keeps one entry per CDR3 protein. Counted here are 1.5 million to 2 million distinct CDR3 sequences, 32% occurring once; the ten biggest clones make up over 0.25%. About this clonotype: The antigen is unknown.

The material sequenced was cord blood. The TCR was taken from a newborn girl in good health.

The DNA for the CDR3 is TGTGCCAGCAGTCCCCTCCGGGGACTAGGCGGCAATGAGCAGTTCTTC. This sequence encodes CASSPLRGLGGNEQFF. This rearrangement joins TRBV6-2 or TRBV6-3 to TRBJ2-1; 8 bases fit TRBD2. The CDR3 is made up of 16 amino acids. J was trimmed by 6 bases and V by 5 bases; bases with no gene match: 12. Germline CDR1 MNHEY, CDR2 SVGEGT.